A single TCR beta chain is shown here with its context. Its recognized antigen is unknown. There are no base qualities to consult, and no much larger clone falls within one base. The data belong to a study of blood T cell repertoires in COVID-19 (dated by TCRdb to 2020 to 2022). Context from the whole study: Collaborator samples came from the United States, Italy and Spain and covered acute and convalescent phases of COVID-19. The samples were drawn from the first 160 participants of the ongoing ImmuneRACE study and from about 1,200 subjects provided by 6 global collaborators. A de-identified subject ID, COVID-19 status, age in years and sex were almost always included in the sample metadata. The dataset comprised deeply sampled blood TCRbeta repertoires from subjects exposed to, actively infected with, or recovered from COVID-19. The material from the prospective study consisted of cDNA or gDNA derived from T cells, B-cell-depleted T cells, or PBMCs. Where available, HLA class I and class II types were taken from metadata supplied by the sample provider and were not determined by assay-based typing. The repertoires were released in a freely available public database meant as a resource for research on the immune response to SARS-CoV-2.

Each collaborating institution followed its own protocols to collect whole blood in K2EDTA tubes. Collaborator samples were shipped for TCRbeta analysis as frozen whole blood, isolated PBMCs, or DNA extracted from either sample type. Between the V and J ends, shortened by 0 bases and 8 bases respectively, the junction contains 8 bases. From a lookup of the germline V gene (reference sequence), CDR1 and CDR2 are LNHNV and YYDKDF. The CDR3 starts with the cysteine, ends with the phenylalanine, and has 13 residues. Only the CDR3 region is kept as DNA, spanning 39 bases read in frame from base 1. TCRbeta CDR3 regions were amplified from genomic DNA using the immunoSEQ Assay, a bias-controlled multiplex PCR. The published analysis was carried out like this. The number of nucleated cells in each sample was estimated from the amplification of reference gene primers within the assay. To quantify the absolute abundance of each unique TCRbeta CDR3 rearrangement, sequence reads were collapsed and filtered. For each sample, productive Simpson clonality was calculated by taking the square root of Simpson's diversity index across productive rearrangements. The immuneACCESS repertoire file appears here via TCRdb, limited to in-frame rearrangements. These files lack a portion of the clones; in checked studies, under half of the deficit traces to unresolved V genes, and the cause of the others is not known. The DNA was the basis for D and trimming; V, J and clone size are from that table. The sample includes around 62,000 clones, with roughly 92% observed a single time. Together, the top ten hold approximately 2.9% of the sample.

Results and caveats for the whole study, not just this receptor: How much clinical and demographic metadata was included differed by source and by participant, and the metadata was provided uncurated.

This TCR was recovered from a man in his 70s with active COVID-19. This chain joins TRBV15 to TRBJ2-1, with a tentative D gene TRBD1 over 6 matching bases. The sequenced material came from peripheral blood. The base sequence is TGTGCCACCAGCAGAGAGAACAGGGATGAGCAGTTCTTC. This gives the protein CATSRENRDEQFF.